The rows below give T cell receptor beta chains drawn from one sample of a study of blood T cell repertoires in COVID-19. Sequenced by immunoSEQ multiplex PCR; TCRdb stores in-frame clones only, minus some. The sample has tens of thousands of clones; approximately 87% are singletons. The sequenced sample consisted of peripheral blood. The receptors come from a woman in her sixties or seventies with COVID-19, enrolled during active disease. CDR3s include the opening cysteine and the closing phenylalanine or tryptophan. Fields, in order: D gene, V gene, J gene, clone size, CDR3 protein, CDR3 DNA. The D gene is left open where the match is weak. Clone size appears in some rows only: once, few, many, or a class for an expanded clone.

d_gene: TRBD1; v_gene: TRBV4-1; j_gene: TRBJ2-3; abundance: -; CDR3aa: CASSQGMTGAGDTQYF; CDR3nt: TGCGCCAGCAGCCAAGGGATGACAGGGGCGGGAGATACGCAGTATTTT
d_gene: -; v_gene: TRBV6-5; j_gene: TRBJ2-7; abundance: -; CDR3aa: CASSYSRDTSYEQYF; CDR3nt: TGTGCCAGCAGTTACTCGAGGGACACGTCCTACGAGCAGTACTTC
d_gene: -; v_gene: TRBV28; j_gene: TRBJ1-5; abundance: -; CDR3aa: CASTGGKAQHF; CDR3nt: TGTGCCAGCACCGGGGGGAAGGCCCAGCATTTT
d_gene: -; v_gene: TRBV7-8; j_gene: TRBJ2-7; abundance: -; CDR3aa: CASSRADFRVNEQYF; CDR3nt: TGTGCCAGCAGCCGAGCCGACTTCAGGGTGAACGAGCAGTACTTC
d_gene: -; v_gene: TRBV19; j_gene: TRBJ1-4; abundance: -; CDR3aa: CASSIQGLKLFF; CDR3nt: TGTGCCAGTAGTATTCAGGGGCTCAAACTGTTTTTT
d_gene: -; v_gene: TRBV6-1; j_gene: TRBJ2-1; abundance: few; CDR3aa: CASSEPQRTMYNEQFF; CDR3nt: TGTGCCAGCAGTGAACCCCAGCGGACCATGTACAATGAGCAGTTCTTC
d_gene: -; v_gene: TRBV6-5; j_gene: TRBJ2-1; abundance: -; CDR3aa: CASSQAASYNEQFF; CDR3nt: TGTGCCAGCAGCCAAGCGGCCTCCTACAATGAGCAGTTCTTC
d_gene: TRBD1; v_gene: TRBV28; j_gene: TRBJ1-2; abundance: -; CDR3aa: CASSPPDRVTGYGYTF; CDR3nt: TGTGCCAGCAGTCCGCCTGACAGGGTAACTGGCTATGGCTACACCTTC
d_gene: -; v_gene: TRBV28; j_gene: TRBJ1-5; abundance: -; CDR3aa: CASTPEGQPQHF; CDR3nt: TGTGCCAGCACCCCTGAGGGTCAGCCCCAGCATTTT
d_gene: TRBD1; v_gene: TRBV10-2; j_gene: TRBJ1-2; abundance: -; CDR3aa: CASTLRTGNGYTF; CDR3nt: TGCGCCAGCACTCTCCGGACAGGGAACGGCTACACCTTC
d_gene: TRBD1; v_gene: TRBV4-1; j_gene: TRBJ2-7; abundance: -; CDR3aa: CASSKAPTGAPYEQYF; CDR3nt: TGCGCCAGCAGCAAAGCCCCGACAGGGGCCCCCTACGAGCAGTACTTC
d_gene: -; v_gene: TRBV6-5; j_gene: TRBJ2-3; abundance: -; CDR3aa: CASSYSSSTDTQYF; CDR3nt: TGTGCCAGCAGCTATAGCAGTAGCACAGATACGCAGTATTTT
d_gene: -; v_gene: TRBV6-5; j_gene: TRBJ1-6; abundance: -; CDR3aa: CASTRVPNSPLHF; CDR3nt: TGTGCCAGCACCCGCGTGCCTAATTCACCCCTCCACTTT
d_gene: TRBD2; v_gene: TRBV10-2; j_gene: TRBJ2-1; abundance: once; CDR3aa: CASSTTSGPSSYNEQFF; CDR3nt: TGCGCCAGCAGCACCACTAGCGGGCCGAGCTCCTACAATGAGCAGTTCTTC
d_gene: -; v_gene: TRBV3-1/TRBV3-2; j_gene: TRBJ2-3; abundance: few; CDR3aa: CASSPVSSVGFYTDTQYF; CDR3nt: TGTGCCAGCAGCCCTGTCTCTAGCGTAGGATTCTACACAGATACGCAGTATTTT
d_gene: -; v_gene: TRBV30; j_gene: TRBJ1-4; abundance: -; CDR3aa: CAWSVQGGINEKLFF; CDR3nt: TGTGCCTGGAGTGTACAGGGTGGGATTAATGAAAAACTGTTTTTT
d_gene: TRBD1; v_gene: TRBV5-6; j_gene: TRBJ1-5; abundance: -; CDR3aa: CASSYTGGSNQPQHF; CDR3nt: TGTGCCAGCAGCTATACAGGGGGCTCCAATCAGCCCCAGCATTTT
d_gene: TRBD1; v_gene: TRBV28; j_gene: TRBJ1-5; abundance: -; CDR3aa: CASSNRGLGNQPQHF; CDR3nt: TGTGCCAGCAGTAACAGGGGGCTTGGCAATCAGCCCCAGCATTTT
d_gene: -; v_gene: TRBV10-1; j_gene: TRBJ1-1; abundance: -; CDR3aa: CASRARENTEAFF; CDR3nt: TGCGCCAGCAGGGCACGGGAGAACACTGAAGCTTTCTTT
d_gene: -; v_gene: TRBV24-1; j_gene: TRBJ2-1; abundance: -; CDR3aa: CATSDPRTYNEQFF; CDR3nt: TGTGCCACCAGTGATCCCCGGACTTACAATGAGCAGTTCTTC
d_gene: TRBD2; v_gene: TRBV5-1; j_gene: TRBJ2-5; abundance: -; CDR3aa: CASSNRLAGGEETQYF; CDR3nt: TGCGCCAGCAGCAACCGACTAGCGGGAGGTGAAGAGACCCAGTACTTC
d_gene: -; v_gene: TRBV21-1; j_gene: TRBJ2-1; abundance: -; CDR3aa: CASSKPGKSGPGDNEQFF; CDR3nt: TGTGCCAGCAGCAAACCGGGGAAGAGCGGTCCTGGGGACAATGAGCAGTTCTTC
d_gene: -; v_gene: TRBV6-5; j_gene: TRBJ1-6; abundance: -; CDR3aa: CASSQNRESRSPLHF; CDR3nt: TGTGCCAGCAGTCAAAACAGGGAAAGTCGGTCACCCCTCCACTTT
d_gene: -; v_gene: TRBV5-1; j_gene: TRBJ2-5; abundance: -; CDR3aa: CASSYGGGGVQETQYF; CDR3nt: TGCGCCAGCAGCTATGGGGGAGGGGGGGTCCAAGAGACCCAGTACTTC
d_gene: -; v_gene: TRBV27; j_gene: TRBJ2-1; abundance: -; CDR3aa: CASGLRIDEQFF; CDR3nt: TGTGCCAGCGGGTTGAGGATCGATGAGCAGTTCTTC
d_gene: TRBD1; v_gene: TRBV4-1; j_gene: TRBJ1-5; abundance: -; CDR3aa: CASSPSWDRRQPQHF; CDR3nt: TGCGCCAGCAGCCCATCATGGGACAGGAGACAGCCCCAGCATTTT
d_gene: TRBD1; v_gene: TRBV27; j_gene: TRBJ2-5; abundance: once; CDR3aa: CASRDRALQTQYF; CDR3nt: TGTGCCAGCAGAGACAGGGCATTACAGACCCAGTACTTC
d_gene: -; v_gene: TRBV7-6; j_gene: TRBJ1-1; abundance: -; CDR3aa: CASSNDQGRHTEAFF; CDR3nt: TGTGCCAGCAGCAACGATCAGGGGCGGCACACTGAAGCTTTCTTT
d_gene: TRBD2; v_gene: TRBV28; j_gene: TRBJ2-2; abundance: -; CDR3aa: CASSLAGANTGELFF; CDR3nt: TGTGCCAGCAGTTTAGCGGGAGCGAACACCGGGGAGCTGTTTTTT
d_gene: TRBD1; v_gene: TRBV20-1; j_gene: TRBJ2-3; abundance: -; CDR3aa: CSASPLTGRTDTQYF; CDR3nt: TGCAGTGCTAGTCCCTTGACAGGGCGCACAGATACGCAGTATTTT
d_gene: TRBD1; v_gene: TRBV5-6; j_gene: TRBJ1-5; abundance: -; CDR3aa: CASSYGTGENQPQHF; CDR3nt: TGTGCCAGCAGCTACGGGACAGGAGAGAATCAGCCCCAGCATTTT
d_gene: -; v_gene: TRBV18; j_gene: TRBJ2-7; abundance: -; CDR3aa: CASSQTSYGESSYEQYF; CDR3nt: TGTGCCAGCTCCCAAACTAGCTACGGGGAAAGCTCCTACGAGCAGTACTTC
d_gene: -; v_gene: TRBV28; j_gene: TRBJ1-5; abundance: -; CDR3aa: CASSFSSHQPQHF; CDR3nt: TGTGCCAGCAGTTTCTCGTCCCATCAGCCCCAGCATTTT
d_gene: TRBD2; v_gene: TRBV10-3; j_gene: TRBJ2-1; abundance: -; CDR3aa: CAISDLGLAGEQFF; CDR3nt: TGTGCCATCAGTGATCTGGGACTAGCGGGAGAGCAGTTCTTC